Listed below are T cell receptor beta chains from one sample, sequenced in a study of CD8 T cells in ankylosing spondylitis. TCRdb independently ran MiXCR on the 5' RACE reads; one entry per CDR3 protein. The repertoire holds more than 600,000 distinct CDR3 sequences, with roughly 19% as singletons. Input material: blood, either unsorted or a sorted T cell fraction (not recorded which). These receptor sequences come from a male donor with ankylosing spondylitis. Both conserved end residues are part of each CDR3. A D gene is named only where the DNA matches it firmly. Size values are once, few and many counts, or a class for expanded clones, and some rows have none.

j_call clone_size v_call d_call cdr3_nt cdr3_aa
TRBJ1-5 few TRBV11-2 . TGTGCCAGCAGCTTAGCTACGCCGAAATATAGCAATCAGCCCCAGCATTTT CASSLATPKYSNQPQHF
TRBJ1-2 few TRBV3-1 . TGTGCCAGCACTCCAATCCAGGGTGTGGGTGGCTACACCTTC CASTPIQGVGGYTF
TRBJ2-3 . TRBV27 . TGTGCCAGCGTTGGGAGGGGGCCGTTCCAAGATACGCAGTATTTT CASVGRGPFQDTQYF
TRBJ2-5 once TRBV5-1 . TGCGCCAGCAGCTCGGAGCAGGGGCGCTGGGAGACCCAGTACTTC CASSSEQGRWETQYF
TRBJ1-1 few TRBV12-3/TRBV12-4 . TGTGCCAGCAGTTTAAGGGTAGCAGGGCCAATCACTGAAGCTTTCTTT CASSLRVAGPITEAFF
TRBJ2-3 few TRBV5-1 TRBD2 TGCGCCAGCAGCGTAACCGGGACTAGCGGGGTAGATACGCAGTATTTT CASSVTGTSGVDTQYF
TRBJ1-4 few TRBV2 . TGTGCCAGCAAAATGTGGCAGGGGATTAATGAAAAACTGTTTTTT CASKMWQGINEKLFF
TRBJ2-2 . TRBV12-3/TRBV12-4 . TGTGCCAGCAGTGCCATGGGAACAGTCACCGGGGAGCTGTTTTTT CASSAMGTVTGELFF
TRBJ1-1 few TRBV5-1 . TGCGCCAGCAGCTACATGGACCAGAACACTGAAGCTTTCTTT CASSYMDQNTEAFF
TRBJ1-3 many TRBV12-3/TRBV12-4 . TGTGCCAGCAGTTCGGGGACCTTCTCTGGAAACACCATATATTTT CASSSGTFSGNTIYF
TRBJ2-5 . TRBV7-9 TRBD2 TGTGCCAGCAGCTCAAGCGGGGGGGAAGAGACCCAGTACTTC CASSSSGGEETQYF
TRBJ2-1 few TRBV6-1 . TGTGCCAGCAGTGACGGTGGGACTCCCCCCTACAATGAGCAGTTCTTC CASSDGGTPPYNEQFF
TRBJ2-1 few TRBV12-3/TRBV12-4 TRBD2 TGTGCCAGCAGTTTGCTAGCGGGAGTTACTAATGAGCAGTTCTTC CASSLLAGVTNEQFF
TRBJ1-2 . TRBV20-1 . TGCAGTGCTAGAAAGGGACAAGACTATGGCTACACCTTC CSARKGQDYGYTF
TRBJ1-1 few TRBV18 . TGTGCCAGCTCACCCCGGCTGACAAATGAAGCTTTCTTT CASSPRLTNEAFF
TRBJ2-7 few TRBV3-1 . TGTGCCAGCAGCCAAGATTTGGGTTCGAGCGAGCAGTACTTC CASSQDLGSSEQYF
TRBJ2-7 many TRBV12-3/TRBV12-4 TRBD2 TGTGCCAGCAGTGAGACTAGCGGGGGGCTACGTTACGAGCAGTACTTC CASSETSGGLRYEQYF
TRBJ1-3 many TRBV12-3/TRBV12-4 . TGTGCCTCGGGAGGGGTTGGAAACACCATATATTTT CASGGVGNTIYF
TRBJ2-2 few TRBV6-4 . TGTGCCACCCACCCCGGGGGTAGCCCCGGCACCGGGGAGCTGTTTTTT CATHPGGSPGTGELFF
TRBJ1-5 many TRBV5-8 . TGTGCCAGCAGCATGGGGAAAATTGAGCCCCAGCATTTT CASSMGKIEPQHF
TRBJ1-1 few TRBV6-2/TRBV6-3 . TGTGCCAGCAGAAGGGGGGGCGTCCCCGAAGCTTTCTTT CASRRGGVPEAFF
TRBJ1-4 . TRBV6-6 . TGTGCCAGCAGTTTTGAGGAAAAACTGTTTTTT CASSFEEKLFF
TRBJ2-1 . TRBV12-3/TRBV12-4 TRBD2 TGTGCCAGCAGTCCGGGACTAGCGGGAGGGCATAATGAGCAGTTCTTC CASSPGLAGGHNEQFF
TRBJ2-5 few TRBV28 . TGTGCCAGCAGTTTATTGAGGGACCAAGAGACCCAGTACTTC CASSLLRDQETQYF
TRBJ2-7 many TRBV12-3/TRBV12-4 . TGTGCCAGCAGTTTAGGGACCGGCTACGAGCAGTACTTC CASSLGTGYEQYF
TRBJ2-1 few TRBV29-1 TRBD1 TGCAGCGACACAGGGGCCTCCTACAATGAGCAGTTCTTC CSDTGASYNEQFF
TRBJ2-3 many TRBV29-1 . TGCAGCGTCATACAGGGTGGTACAGATACGCAGTATTTT CSVIQGGTDTQYF
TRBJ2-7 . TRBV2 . TGTGCCAGCAGTGAAGCGTGGTGGGGAGGCGAGCAGTACTTC CASSEAWWGGEQYF
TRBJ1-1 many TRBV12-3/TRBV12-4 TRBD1 TGTGCCAGCAGTGACAGGGTGTATGAAGCTTTCTTT CASSDRVYEAFF
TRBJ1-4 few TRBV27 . TGTGCCAGCAGTTTATGGGGGGCTGGCGAAAAACTGTTTTTT CASSLWGAGEKLFF
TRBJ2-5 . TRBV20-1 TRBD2 TGCAGTGCCAATCCCAGCGGGGACCCCCAGGAGACCCAGTACTTC CSANPSGDPQETQYF
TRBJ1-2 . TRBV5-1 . TGCGCCAGCAGCTTGGAAAGGGCGCCTCATGGCTACACCTTC CASSLERAPHGYTF
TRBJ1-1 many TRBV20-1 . TGCAGTGCTAGGAAGAGTGGGGCAGGGGTTAGGATGAACACTGAAGCTTTCTTT CSARKSGAGVRMNTEAFF
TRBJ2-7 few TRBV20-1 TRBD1 TGCAGTGCGACAAAACAGGGGCGCTACTCCTACGAGCAGTACTTC CSATKQGRYSYEQYF
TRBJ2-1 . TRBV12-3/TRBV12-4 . TGTGCCAGCAGCCCTTTTGGGACGACCTACAATGAGCAGTTCTTC CASSPFGTTYNEQFF
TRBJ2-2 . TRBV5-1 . TGCGCCAGCAGCTCTATTGGAGGGAGTCAAGGGGAGCTGTTTTTT CASSSIGGSQGELFF
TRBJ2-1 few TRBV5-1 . TGCGCCAGCAGCTTGTATGGGGGCCCAGTCAATGAGCAGTTCTTC CASSLYGGPVNEQFF